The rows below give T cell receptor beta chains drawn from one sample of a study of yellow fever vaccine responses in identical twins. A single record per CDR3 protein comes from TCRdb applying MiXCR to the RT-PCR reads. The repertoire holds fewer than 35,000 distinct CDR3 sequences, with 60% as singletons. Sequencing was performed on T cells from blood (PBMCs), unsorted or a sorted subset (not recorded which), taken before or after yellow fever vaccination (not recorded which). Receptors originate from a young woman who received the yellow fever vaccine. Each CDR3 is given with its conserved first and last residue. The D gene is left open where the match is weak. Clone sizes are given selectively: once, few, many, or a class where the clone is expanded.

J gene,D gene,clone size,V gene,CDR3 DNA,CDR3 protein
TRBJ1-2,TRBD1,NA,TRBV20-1,TGCAGTGCTGGAGGGACAGGGGGCGCCCATGGCTACACCTTC,CSAGGTGGAHGYTF
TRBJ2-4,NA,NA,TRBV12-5,TGTGCTAGTACCACGGGATTAAAAAACATTCAGTACTTC,CASTTGLKNIQYF
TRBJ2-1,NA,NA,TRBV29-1,TGCAGCGGGTGGGGCAATGAGCAGTTCTTC,CSGWGNEQFF
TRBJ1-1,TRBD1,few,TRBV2,TGTGCCAGCAGTGAAGCTCGGTGGGATAGGACAGGGTTGAGTTCGGGTACTGAAGCTTTCTTT,CASSEARWDRTGLSSGTEAFF
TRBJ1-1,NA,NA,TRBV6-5,TGTGCCAGCAGTTACGCGGGGGTATTCACTGAAGCTTTCTTT,CASSYAGVFTEAFF
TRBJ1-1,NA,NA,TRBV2,TGTGCCAGCAGTGAGTTGGAGGGTTTCGCTGAAGCTTTCTTT,CASSELEGFAEAFF
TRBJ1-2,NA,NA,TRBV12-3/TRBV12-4,TGTGCCAGCAGTCCGAACCGCTTCTATGGCTACACCTTC,CASSPNRFYGYTF
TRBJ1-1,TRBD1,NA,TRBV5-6,TGTGCCAGCACCCTGGTTTGGACAGGGGCCGGGGACACTGAAGCTTTCTTT,CASTLVWTGAGDTEAFF
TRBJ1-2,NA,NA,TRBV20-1,TGCAGTGCTAGAGCCCAGGAGGCGCCGGGCTATGGCTACACCTTC,CSARAQEAPGYGYTF
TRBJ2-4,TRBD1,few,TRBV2,TGTGCCAGCAGTGGGGTTAGGGACAGGGAAAACATTCAGTACTTC,CASSGVRDRENIQYF
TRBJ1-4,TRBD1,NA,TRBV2,TGTGCCAGCAGTGCGACAGGGATCTACGGACTGTTTTTT,CASSATGIYGLFF
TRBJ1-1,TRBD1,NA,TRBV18,TGTGCCAGCTCACCACGACAGGGAACCACTGAAGCTTTCTTT,CASSPRQGTTEAFF
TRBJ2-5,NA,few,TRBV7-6,TGTGCCAGCAGCTTAGCGCTAAGGGAGACCCAGTACTTC,CASSLALRETQYF
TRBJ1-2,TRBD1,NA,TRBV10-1,TGCGCCAGCAGTGAGGACAGGGGGATTGATGGCTACACCTTC,CASSEDRGIDGYTF
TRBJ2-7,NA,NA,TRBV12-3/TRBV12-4,TGTGCCAGCAGTTTCGGGCAATACTACGAGCAGTACTTC,CASSFGQYYEQYF
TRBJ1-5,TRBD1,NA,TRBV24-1,TGTGCCACCAGTGAGACGTCACAGGGGGGCCAGCATTTT,CATSETSQGGQHF
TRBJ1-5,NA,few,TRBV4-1,TGCGCCAGCAGCCAAGGAGGTGAGCCCCAGCATTTT,CASSQGGEPQHF
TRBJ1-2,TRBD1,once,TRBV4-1,TGCGCCAGCAGCCGCGGACAGGAAGAGGGCTATGGCTACACCTTC,CASSRGQEEGYGYTF
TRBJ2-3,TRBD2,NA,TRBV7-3,TGTGCCAGCAGCTTAATAGGGCGGGGGGCTAGCACAGATACGCAGTATTTT,CASSLIGRGASTDTQYF
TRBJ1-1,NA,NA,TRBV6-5,TGTGCCAGCAGTTACTCGAGGACGACTGAAGCTTTCTTT,CASSYSRTTEAFF
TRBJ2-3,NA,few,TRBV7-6,TGTGCCAGCAGCTACACGCTACTAGATGCAGATACGCAGTATTTT,CASSYTLLDADTQYF
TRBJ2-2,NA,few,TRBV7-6,TGTGCCAGCAGCCCCGACAGTTACACCGGGGAGCTGTTTTTT,CASSPDSYTGELFF
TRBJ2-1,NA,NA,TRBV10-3,TGTGCCATCAGTGAGAACACCCGGGCTTTACCGTACAATGAGCAGTTCTTC,CAISENTRALPYNEQFF
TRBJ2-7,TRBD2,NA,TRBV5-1,TGCGCCAGCAGCTTGTCTAGCGGGAGTTACGAGCAGTACTTC,CASSLSSGSYEQYF
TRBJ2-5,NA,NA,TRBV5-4,TGTGCCAGCAGCTTATGGAGATTTTTACAAGAGACCCAGTACTTC,CASSLWRFLQETQYF
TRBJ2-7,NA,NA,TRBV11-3,TGTGCCAGCAGCTTAGATTCGGGAGAGGTGGGGTCCTACGAGCAGTACTTC,CASSLDSGEVGSYEQYF
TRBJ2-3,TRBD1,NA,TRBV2,TGTGCCAGCAGTGAATCGGGTGGGACAGGATACACAGATACGCAGTATTTT,CASSESGGTGYTDTQYF
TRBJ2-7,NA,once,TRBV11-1,TGTGCCAGCAGAGACTTCGCGGGTGAGCAGTACTTC,CASRDFAGEQYF